Below are 3 T cell receptor beta chains sequenced from a single sample in a study of T cell clonality in common variable immunodeficiency. Produced via immunoSEQ multiplex PCR; TCRdb's table is partial and in-frame only. The sample presents around 29,000 clones, none singletons. Material: peripheral blood mononuclear cells. The receptors derive from a person aged 18 to 75 in good health.

This clone was recorded at least ten times. The CDR3 goes on 3 residues after the read ends, and that part is filled in from the germline J gene. V is TRBV6-1 and J is TRBJ2-7, with D unclear. This CDR3 is built from 12 residues. The germline V gene has CDR1 MNHNS and CDR2 SASEGT. V lost 2 bases, J lost 4 bases, and 6 bases lay in between. The CDR3 bases that were read are TGTGCCAGCAGTGAACAGGAATACGAG. Translation gives CASSEQEYE. The full CDR3 protein is CASSEQEYEQYF.

This clone was counted at least ten times. Sequencing ends 3 residues short of the CDR3 end; the germline J gene provides the rest. The gene calls are TRBV12-3 or TRBV12-4 and TRBJ1-5; D is perhaps TRBD1 (5 bases). The length of the CDR3 is 16 residues. Trimming took off 4 bases at V and 4 bases at J, with 17 bases between the two ends. Partial CDR3 DNA: TGTGCCAGCAGTTCCTCGCATCAGGGCACGAATCAGCCC. Protein product: CASSSSHQGTNQP. The entire CDR3 reads CASSSSHQGTNQPQHF.

Regarding this clone: Sequencing ends 3 residues short of the CDR3 end; the germline J gene provides the rest. This rearrangement joins TRBV5-1 to TRBJ1-3, with 8 bases aligning to TRBD1. The V segment lost 2 bases and the J segment 1 base; nucleotides outside the gene matches: 8. The CDR3 extends over 17 amino acids. The germline CDR1 and CDR2 sequences are SGHRS and YFSETQ. The CDR3 region is CASSFRTGRESGNTIYF. Partial CDR3 DNA: TGCGCCAGCAGCTTTAGGACAGGGAGGGAATCTGGAAACACC.